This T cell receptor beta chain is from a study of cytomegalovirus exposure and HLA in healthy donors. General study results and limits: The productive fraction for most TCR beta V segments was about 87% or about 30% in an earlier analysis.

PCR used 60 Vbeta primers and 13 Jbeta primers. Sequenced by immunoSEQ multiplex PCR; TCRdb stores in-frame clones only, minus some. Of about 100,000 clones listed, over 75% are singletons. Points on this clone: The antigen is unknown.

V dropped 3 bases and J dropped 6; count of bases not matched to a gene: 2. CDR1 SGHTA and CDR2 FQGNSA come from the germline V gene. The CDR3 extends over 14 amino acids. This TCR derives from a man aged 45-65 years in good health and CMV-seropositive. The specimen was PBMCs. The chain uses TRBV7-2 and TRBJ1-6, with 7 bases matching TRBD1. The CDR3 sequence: CASSFRQGNSPLHF. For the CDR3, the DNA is TGTGCCAGCAGCTTTCGACAGGGTAATTCACCCCTCCACTTT.